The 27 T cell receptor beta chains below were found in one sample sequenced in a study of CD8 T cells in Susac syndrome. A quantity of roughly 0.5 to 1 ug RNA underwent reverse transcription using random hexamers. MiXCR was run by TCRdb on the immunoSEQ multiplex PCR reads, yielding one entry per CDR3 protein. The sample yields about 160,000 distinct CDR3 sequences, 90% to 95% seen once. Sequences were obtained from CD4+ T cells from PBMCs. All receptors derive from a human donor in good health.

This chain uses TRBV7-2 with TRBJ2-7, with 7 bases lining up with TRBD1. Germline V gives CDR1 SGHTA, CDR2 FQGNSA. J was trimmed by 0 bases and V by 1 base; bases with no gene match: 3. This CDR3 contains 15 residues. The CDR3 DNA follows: TGTGCCAGCAGCTTAGGGGACAGCAACTCCTACGAGCAGTACTTC. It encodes CASSLGDSNSYEQYF. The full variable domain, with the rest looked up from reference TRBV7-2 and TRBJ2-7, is GAGVSQSPSNKVTEKGKDVELRCDPISGHTALYWYRQSLGQGLEFLIYFQGNSAPDKSGLPSDRFSAERTGGSVSTLTIQRTQQEDSAVYLCASSLGDSNSYEQYFGPGTRLTVT.

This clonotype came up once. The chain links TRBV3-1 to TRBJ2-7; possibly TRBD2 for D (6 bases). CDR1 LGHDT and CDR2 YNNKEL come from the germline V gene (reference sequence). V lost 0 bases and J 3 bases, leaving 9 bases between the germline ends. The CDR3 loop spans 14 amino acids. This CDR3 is CASSQEGTDYEQYF. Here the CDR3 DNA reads TGTGCCAGCAGCCAAGAGGGGACTGACTACGAGCAGTACTTC.

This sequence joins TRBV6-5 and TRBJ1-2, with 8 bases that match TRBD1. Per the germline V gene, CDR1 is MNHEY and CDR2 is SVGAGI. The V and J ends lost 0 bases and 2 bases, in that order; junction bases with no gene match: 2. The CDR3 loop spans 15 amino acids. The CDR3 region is CASSYSDRVNYGYTF. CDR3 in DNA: TGTGCCAGCAGTTACTCGGACAGGGTAAACTATGGCTACACCTTC.

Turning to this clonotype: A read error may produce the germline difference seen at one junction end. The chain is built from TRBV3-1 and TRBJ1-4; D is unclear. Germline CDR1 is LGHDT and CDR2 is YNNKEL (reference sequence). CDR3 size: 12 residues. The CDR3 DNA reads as TGTGCCAGCAGCGTAAACCGGGAAAGACTGTTTTTT. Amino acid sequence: CASSVNRERLFF.

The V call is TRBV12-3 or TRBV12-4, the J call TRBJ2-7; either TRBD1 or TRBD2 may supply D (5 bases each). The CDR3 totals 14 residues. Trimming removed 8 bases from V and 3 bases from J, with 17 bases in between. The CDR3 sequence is CASQPGPAFYEQYF. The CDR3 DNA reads TGTGCCAGCCAACCGGGGCCAGCTTTCTACGAGCAGTACTTC.

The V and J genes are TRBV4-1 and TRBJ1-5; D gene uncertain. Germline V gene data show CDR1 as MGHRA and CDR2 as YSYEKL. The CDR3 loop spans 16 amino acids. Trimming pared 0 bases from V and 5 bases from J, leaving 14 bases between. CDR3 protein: CASSQDPRAEYQPQHF. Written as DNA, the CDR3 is TGCGCCAGCAGCCAAGATCCCCGGGCAGAGTATCAGCCCCAGCATTTT.

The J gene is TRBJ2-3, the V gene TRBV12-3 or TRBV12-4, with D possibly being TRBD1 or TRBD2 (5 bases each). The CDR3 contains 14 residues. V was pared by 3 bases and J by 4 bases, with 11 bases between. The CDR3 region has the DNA TGTGCCAGCAGTTTCCCGGGGCGACCAGATACGCAGTATTTT. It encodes CASSFPGRPDTQYF.

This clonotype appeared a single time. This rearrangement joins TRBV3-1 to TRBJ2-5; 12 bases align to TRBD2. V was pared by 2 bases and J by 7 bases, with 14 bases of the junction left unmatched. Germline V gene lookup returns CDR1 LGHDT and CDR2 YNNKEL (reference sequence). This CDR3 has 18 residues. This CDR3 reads CASSQTGGLAGKGGTQYF. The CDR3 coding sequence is TGTGCCAGCAGCCAAACCGGAGGACTAGCGGGAAAAGGTGGGACCCAGTACTTC.

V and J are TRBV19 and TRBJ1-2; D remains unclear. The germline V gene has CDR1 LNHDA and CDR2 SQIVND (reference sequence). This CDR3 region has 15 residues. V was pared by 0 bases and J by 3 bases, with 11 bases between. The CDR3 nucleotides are TGTGCCAGTAGTATAGAACCCCGGACTGACTATGGCTACACCTTC. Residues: CASSIEPRTDYGYTF.

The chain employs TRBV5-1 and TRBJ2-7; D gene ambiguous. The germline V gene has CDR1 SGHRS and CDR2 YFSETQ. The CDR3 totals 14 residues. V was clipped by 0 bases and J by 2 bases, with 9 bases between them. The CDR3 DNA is TGCGCCAGCAGCTTGGATTTTCCTACCTACGAGCAGTACTTC. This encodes CASSLDFPTYEQYF.

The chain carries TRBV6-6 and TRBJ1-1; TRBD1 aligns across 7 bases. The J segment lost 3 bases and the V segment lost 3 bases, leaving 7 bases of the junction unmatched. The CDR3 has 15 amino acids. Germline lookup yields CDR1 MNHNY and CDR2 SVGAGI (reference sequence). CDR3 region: CASSYLGGEDTEAFF. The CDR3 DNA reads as TGTGCCAGCAGTTATTTAGGGGGCGAAGACACTGAAGCTTTCTTT.

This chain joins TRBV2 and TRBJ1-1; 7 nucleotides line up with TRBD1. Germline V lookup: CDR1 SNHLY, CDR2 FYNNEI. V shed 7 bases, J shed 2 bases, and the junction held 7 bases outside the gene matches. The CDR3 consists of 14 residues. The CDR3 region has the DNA TGTGCCAGCACATCACAGGGGCTCAACACTGAAGCTTTCTTT. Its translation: CASTSQGLNTEAFF.

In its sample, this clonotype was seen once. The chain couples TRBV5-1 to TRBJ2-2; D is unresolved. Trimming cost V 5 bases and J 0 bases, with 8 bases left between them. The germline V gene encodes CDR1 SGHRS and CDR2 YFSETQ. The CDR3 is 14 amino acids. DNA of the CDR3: TGCGCCAGCAGGCCCGACTCGAACACCGGGGAGCTGTTTTTT. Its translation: CASRPDSNTGELFF.

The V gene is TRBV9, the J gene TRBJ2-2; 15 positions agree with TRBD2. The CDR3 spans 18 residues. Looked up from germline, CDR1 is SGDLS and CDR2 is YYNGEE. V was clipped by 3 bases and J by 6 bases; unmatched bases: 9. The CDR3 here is CASSAHRTSGGASGELFF. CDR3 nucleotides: TGTGCCAGCAGCGCACATCGGACTAGCGGGGGGGCGTCCGGGGAGCTGTTTTTT.

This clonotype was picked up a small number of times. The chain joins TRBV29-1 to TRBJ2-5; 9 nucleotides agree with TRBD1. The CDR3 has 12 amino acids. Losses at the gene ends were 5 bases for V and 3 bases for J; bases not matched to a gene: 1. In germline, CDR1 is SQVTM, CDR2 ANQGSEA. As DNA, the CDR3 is TGCAGCGTTCGGACAGGGGAAGAGACCCAGTACTTC. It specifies CSVRTGEETQYF.

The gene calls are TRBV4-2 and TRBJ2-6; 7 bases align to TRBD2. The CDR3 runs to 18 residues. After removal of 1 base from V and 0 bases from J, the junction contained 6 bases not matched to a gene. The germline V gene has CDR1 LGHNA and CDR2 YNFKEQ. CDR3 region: CASSQGPSGYSGANVLTF. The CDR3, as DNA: TGTGCCAGCAGCCAAGGGCCTAGCGGATACTCTGGGGCCAACGTCCTGACTTTC.

CDR3 sequence (DNA): TGTGCCAGCAGTTCCGCAAGCGGGGGGCCGGTAGAGACCCAGTACTTC. It specifies CASSSASGGPVETQYF. The chain links TRBV6-5 to TRBJ2-5, with TRBD2 matching over 9 bases. The V gene's germline CDR1 is MNHEY and CDR2 SVGAGI. This CDR3 region has 16 residues. The V gene end was trimmed by 4 bases and the J gene end by 4 bases; junction bases not matched to a gene: 10.

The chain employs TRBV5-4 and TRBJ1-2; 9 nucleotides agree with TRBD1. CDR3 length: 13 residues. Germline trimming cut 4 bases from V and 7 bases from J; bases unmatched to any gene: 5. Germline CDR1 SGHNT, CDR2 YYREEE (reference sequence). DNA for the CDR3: TGTGCCAGCAGCACCACAGGGGGCGGTGGCTACACCTTC. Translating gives CASSTTGGGGYTF.

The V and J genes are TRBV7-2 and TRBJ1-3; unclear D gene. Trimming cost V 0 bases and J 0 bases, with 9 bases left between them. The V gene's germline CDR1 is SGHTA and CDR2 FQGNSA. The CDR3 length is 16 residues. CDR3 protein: CASSLAARSSGNTIYF. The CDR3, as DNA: TGTGCCAGCAGCTTAGCGGCCAGGAGCTCTGGAAACACCATATATTTT.

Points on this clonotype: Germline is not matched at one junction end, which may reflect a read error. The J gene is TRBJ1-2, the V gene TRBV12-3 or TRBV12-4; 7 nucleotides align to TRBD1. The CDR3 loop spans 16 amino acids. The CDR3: CVSSQTQGRSSYGYTF. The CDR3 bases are TGTGTCAGCAGCCAAACACAGGGGCGATCTAGCTATGGCTACACCTTC.

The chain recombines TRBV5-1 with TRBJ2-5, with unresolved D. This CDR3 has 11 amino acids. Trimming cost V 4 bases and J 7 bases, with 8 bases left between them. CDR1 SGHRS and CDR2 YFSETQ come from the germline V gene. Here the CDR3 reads CASSLEWTQYF. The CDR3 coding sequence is TGCGCCAGCAGCCTGGAGTGGACCCAGTACTTC. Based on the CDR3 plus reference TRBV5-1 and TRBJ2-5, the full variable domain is KAGVTQTPRYLIKTRGQQVTLSCSPISGHRSVSWYQQTPGQGLQFLFEYFSETQRNKGNFPGRFSGRQFSNSRSEMNVSTLELGDSALYLCASSLEWTQYFGPGTRLLVL.

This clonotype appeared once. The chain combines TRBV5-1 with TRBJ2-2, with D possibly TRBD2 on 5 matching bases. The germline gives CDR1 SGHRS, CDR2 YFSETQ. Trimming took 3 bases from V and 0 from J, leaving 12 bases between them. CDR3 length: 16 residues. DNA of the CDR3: TGCGCCAGCAGCTCCGTTCCGGGGACGAACACCGGGGAGCTGTTTTTT. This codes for CASSSVPGTNTGELFF.

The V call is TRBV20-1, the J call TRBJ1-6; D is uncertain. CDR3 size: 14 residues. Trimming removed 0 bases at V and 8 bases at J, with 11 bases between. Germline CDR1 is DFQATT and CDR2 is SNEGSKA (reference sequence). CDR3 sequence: CSARDGQTDSPLHF. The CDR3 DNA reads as TGCAGTGCTAGAGACGGGCAGACCGATTCACCCCTCCACTTT.

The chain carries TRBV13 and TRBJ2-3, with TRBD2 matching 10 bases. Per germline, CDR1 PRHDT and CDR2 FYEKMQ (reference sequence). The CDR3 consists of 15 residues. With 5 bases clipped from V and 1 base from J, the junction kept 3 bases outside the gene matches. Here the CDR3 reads CASSKGLAGTDTQYF. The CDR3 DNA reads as TGTGCCAGCAGCAAAGGACTAGCGGGCACAGATACGCAGTATTTT.

The CDR3: CASSRSFRPNYGYTF. The CDR3 DNA reads as TGTGCCAGCAGTCGAAGTTTTCGGCCTAACTATGGCTACACCTTC. The V and J genes are TRBV6-5 and TRBJ1-2; no firm D call. CDR1 and CDR2 (germline): MNHEY, SVGAGI. Trimming stripped 5 bases from V and 0 bases from J, with 13 bases between. This CDR3 contains 15 residues.

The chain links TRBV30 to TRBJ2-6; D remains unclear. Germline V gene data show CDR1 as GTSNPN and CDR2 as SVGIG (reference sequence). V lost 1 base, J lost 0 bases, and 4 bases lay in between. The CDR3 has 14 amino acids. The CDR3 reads CAWSAGSGANVLTF. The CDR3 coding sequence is TGTGCCTGGAGTGCGGGCTCTGGGGCCAACGTCCTGACTTTC.

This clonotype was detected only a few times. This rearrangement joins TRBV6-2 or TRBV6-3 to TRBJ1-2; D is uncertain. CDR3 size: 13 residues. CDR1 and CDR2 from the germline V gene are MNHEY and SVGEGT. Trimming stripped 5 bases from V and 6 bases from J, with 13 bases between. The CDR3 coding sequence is TGTGCCAGCAGTAGCGTGCTTCAAAATGGCTACACCTTC. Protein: CASSSVLQNGYTF.